Sequencing of this T cell receptor beta chain was carried out in a study of cytomegalovirus exposure and HLA in healthy donors. This clone was detected only a few times. Antigen unknown. The PCR employed 60 Vbeta primers together with 13 Jbeta primers. Repertoires were generated with immunoSEQ multiplex PCR, while TCRdb's copy carries only in-frame clones and drops some. The table has about 180,000 clones, 84% seen once; the top ten hold 0.8% to 1.3%. Unmatched junction bases numbered 5, after V lost 4 bases and J lost 3 bases. The CDR3 sequence is 14 residues long. Per germline, CDR1 LNHNV and CDR2 YYDKDF (reference sequence). Points from the study as a whole: Sequencing artifact likely explains a cluster of highly shared sequence variants. Later analysis reportedly placed an Asian-associated ancestry cluster below the roughly 670-donor mean in N-insertions.

The TCR was taken from a man aged 25 to 40 in good health and CMV-seronegative. The specimen sequenced was PBMCs. The V gene is TRBV15, the J gene TRBJ2-7; 8 positions match TRBD1. As DNA, the CDR3 is TGTGCCACCAGCATTAGACAGGGGTACTACGAGCAGTACTTC. It codes for CATSIRQGYYEQYF. The variable domain in full, with the rest retrieved from reference TRBV15 and TRBJ2-7, is DAMVIQNPRYQVTQFGKPVTLSCSQTLNHNVMYWYQQKSSQAPKLLFHYYDKDFNNEADTPDNFQSRRPNTSFCFLDIRSPGLGDTAMYLCATSIRQGYYEQYFGPGTRLTVT.